This TCR beta chain was sequenced for a study of radiation and T cells in renal cell carcinoma. The V end lost 2 bases, the J end lost 5 bases, and 12 bases lay between the germline ends. Germline V gene sequence: CDR1 MGHDK, CDR2 SYGVNS. CDR3 length: 14 residues. Specified time point: blood 4 weeks post-SBRT, at nephrectomy. Noted treatment: 15 Gy SBRT to primary tumor, nephrectomy 4 weeks later. Nephrectomy followed 15 Gy stereotactic body radiation by 4 weeks. Only in-frame clones appear in the TCRdb table, and some are missing; sequencing was by immunoSEQ multiplex PCR. The table records 150,000 to 200,000 clones, 88% of them present only once.

This TCR came from a woman in her forties or fifties with renal cell carcinoma. The V call is TRBV25-1, the J call TRBJ1-2; no definite D call. This specimen consisted of blood, obtained from a patient whose treatment included radiotherapy and nephrectomy. Written as DNA, the CDR3 is TGTGCCAGCAGTGAACGGGGATCAGGTTATGGCTACACCTTC. Translated, it gives CASSERGSGYGYTF.